This T cell receptor (beta chain) was found in a study of regulatory T cells in long-lasting Graves disease. Study results and caveats: Newly diagnosed Graves' patients exceeded persistent ones in TCR diversity.

V lost 3 bases to trimming and J lost 9 bases, with 11 bases between them. CDR3 size: 12 residues. iRepertoire HTBI primers and Arm-PCR of CDR3 regions built TCR beta libraries. From the multiplex PCR reads, TCRdb called clonotypes with MiXCR, one entry per CDR3 protein. The table includes about 540,000 distinct CDR3 sequences, approximately 15% detected once. Noted time point: newly diagnosed GD, antithyroid drugs for less than 3 months. From PBMCs, RNA was extracted and then used to make the TCR library. American Thyroid Association guidelines were used to diagnose Graves' disease. This clonotype was seen at least ten times. Its antigen is as yet unknown. These records were also assigned to another study, of T cells in Graves' hyperthyroidism and ophthalmopathy. Per that paper: The patients, who ranged from 18 to 65 in age, presented with newly diagnosed hyperthyroidism lasting under 2 months. When the TCR CDR3 underwent first-round RT-PCR, the HTBI primer set was used.

Here the sequenced sample was peripheral blood mononuclear cells (PBMCs), taken at new diagnosis, from a patient treated with antithyroid drugs. This TCR was sampled from a man aged 25-45 years with Graves disease. The chain has TRBV12-3 or TRBV12-4 and TRBJ1-1; possible D gene TRBD1, 6 bases. This chain's CDR3 is CASSLSRDKAFF. The CDR3 nucleotides are TGTGCCAGCAGTTTGTCCAGGGACAAAGCTTTCTTT.